A single T cell receptor beta chain is shown here with its context. Its antigen is unidentified. The sample has other DNA sequences that encode this CDR3 too. The table came from immunoSEQ multiplex PCR; TCRdb's copy has only in-frame clones and leaves some out. The profile shows more than 95,000 clones, around 85% of them singletons. This specimen belongs to a study of T cell responses to AZD1222 COVID-19 vaccine. Study-level points and caveats: The reported proportion of spike-specific TCRs targeting unmutated variant regions was nearly half.

Sequencing was performed on peripheral blood, taken 28 days after the second AZD1222 dose. This sequence was found in an adult who received the AZD1222 COVID-19 vaccine.

CDR3 protein: CASSPRAGTEAFF. The CDR3 nucleotides are TGTGCCAGCTCCCCGCGGGCTGGGACTGAAGCTTTCTTT. The rearrangement uses TRBV18 and TRBJ1-1; D is ambiguous. Trimming left V 6 bases short and J 5 bases short, with 13 bases between. From germline, CDR1 is KGHSH and CDR2 LQKENI. The CDR3 covers 13 residues. The whole variable domain, remainder taken from reference TRBV18 and TRBJ1-1, is NAGVMQNPRHLVRRRGQEARLRCSPMKGHSHVYWYRQLPEEGLKFMVYLQKENIIDESGMPKERFSAEFPKEGPSILRIQQVVRGDSAAYFCASSPRAGTEAFFGQGTRLTVV.